This passage covers 30 T cell receptor beta chains from one sample sequenced in a study of HIV-infected patients and healthy controls. In TCRdb, the 5' RACE reads were re-called with MiXCR into one record per CDR3 protein. The sample consists of around 18,000 distinct CDR3 sequences, roughly 17% of them appearing once. The sequencing sample was made of CD8+ T cells from blood. Source of these receptors: a human donor in good health.

This clonotype turned up a few times. The chain uses TRBV13 and TRBJ2-1; 8 bases are a match to TRBD2. Germline loops: CDR1 PRHDT, CDR2 FYEKMQ (reference sequence). The length of the CDR3 is 17 residues. V lost 0 bases to trimming and J lost 2 bases; unmatched junction nucleotides: 6. The CDR3 coding sequence is TGTGCCAGCAGCTTAGGCCTGGCGGGGGGAGCCTACAATGAGCAGTTCTTC. Translated: CASSLGLAGGAYNEQFF.

This clonotype has just one count. The chain is built from TRBV7-8 and TRBJ1-1, with D possibly being TRBD1 (5 bases). Germline V CDR1 and CDR2: SGHVS, FQNEAQ. This CDR3 is built from 14 residues. The V end was cut by 5 bases, the J end by 5 bases, with 15 bases between. CDR3 residues: CASSDQGKRTEAFF. The CDR3, as DNA: TGTGCCAGCAGCGATCAGGGTAAACGAACTGAAGCTTTCTTT.

This clonotype was counted ten times or more. The J gene is TRBJ1-4, the V gene TRBV4-3; 10 nucleotides line up with TRBD1. Germline lookup yields CDR1 LGHNA and CDR2 YSLEER. CDR3 length: 16 amino acids. V dropped 3 bases and J dropped 5; count of bases not matched to a gene: 6. This CDR3 is CASSHFGQGGNEKLFF. CDR3 in DNA: TGCGCCAGCAGCCATTTTGGACAGGGGGGGAATGAAAAACTGTTTTTT.

The rearrangement uses TRBV18 and TRBJ1-5, with 7 nucleotides matching TRBD1. The CDR3 sequence is 15 residues long. Looked up from germline, CDR1 is KGHSH and CDR2 is LQKENI. The ends lost 6 bases at V and 4 bases at J; junction bases unmatched: 9. CDR3 nucleotides: TGTGCCAGCTCTCCAGACAGGGTTTTTAATCAGCCCCAGCATTTT. The encoded protein is CASSPDRVFNQPQHF.

This sequence joins TRBV7-3 and TRBJ1-1, with D possibly matching TRBD1 (5 bases). CDR1 is SGHTA and CDR2 is FQGTGA in the germline V gene. This CDR3 is 15 amino acids long. Deletions cut 2 bases from V and 1 base from J, with 11 bases between. The CDR3 DNA reads as TGTGCCAGCAGCTTATTGGGCAGGGCGAACACTGAAGCTTTCTTT. This sequence encodes CASSLLGRANTEAFF.

This clonotype was detected many times. This chain connects TRBV14 to TRBJ1-2, with no clear D. The CDR3 runs 13 residues. Trimming shortened V by 1 base and J by 4 bases, and 7 bases separated the two germline ends. CDR1 SGHDN and CDR2 FVKESK come from the germline V gene. The CDR3 nucleotides are TGTGCCAGCAGCCAAGGCTCCACCTATGGCTACACCTTC. Translation: CASSQGSTYGYTF.

This clonotype has more than one count but fewer than ten. V gene TRBV6-1 combines with J gene TRBJ2-1; D is unresolved. This CDR3 comprises 13 residues. V was cut by 2 bases and J by 9 bases, with 11 bases left in between. Germline V lookup: CDR1 MNHNS, CDR2 SASEGT. CDR3 sequence (DNA): TGTGCCAGCAGTGAAACTCCGTGGCCTGAGCAGTTCTTC. This translates into CASSETPWPEQFF.

This clonotype was seen many times. The CDR3 loop is CAWSTEADTQYF. The CDR3 coding sequence is TGTGCCTGGAGTACTGAGGCGGATACGCAGTATTTT. V gene TRBV30 combines with J gene TRBJ2-3; no reliable D call. Per germline, CDR1 GTSNPN and CDR2 SVGIG (reference sequence). CDR3 size: 12 residues. Deletions cut 2 bases from V and 6 bases from J, with 9 bases between.

This clonotype was recorded many times. The V gene is TRBV29-1, the J gene TRBJ1-1; D unresolved. The germline gives CDR1 SQVTM, CDR2 ANQGSEA. This CDR3 is built from 11 residues. The V end was cut by 6 bases, the J end by 2 bases, with 7 bases between. As DNA, the CDR3 is TGCAGCGTAAGCAGAAACACTGAAGCTTTCTTT. Encoded protein: CSVSRNTEAFF.

This clonotype was seen only a few times. The V and J genes are TRBV2 and TRBJ2-2; D remains ambiguous. V lost 7 bases and J lost 5, with 5 bases in between. The CDR3 spans 11 residues. The germline gives CDR1 SNHLY, CDR2 FYNNEI. CDR3 residues: CASTMTGELFF. The DNA of the CDR3 is TGTGCCAGCACCATGACCGGGGAGCTGTTTTTT.

A note on this clonotype: Being one base from a much bigger clone, this may be a read error. The chain recombines TRBV7-9 with TRBJ1-1, with D unresolved. V shed 5 bases and J shed 6 bases, with 19 bases lying between them. Germline CDR1 reads SEHNR; CDR2 reads FQNEAQ (reference sequence). CDR3 length equals 15 residues. This CDR3 reads CASSTKGGLGAEAFF. As DNA, the CDR3 is TGTGCCAGCAGCACTAAGGGCGGACTAGGCGCTGAAGCTTTCTTT. The whole variable domain, filled in from reference TRBV7-9 and TRBJ1-1, reads DTGVSQNPRHKITKRGQNVTFRCDPISEHNRLYWYRQTLGQGPEFLTYFQNEAQLEKSRLLSDRFSAERPKGSFSTLEIQRTEQGDSAMYLCASSTKGGLGAEAFFGQGTRLTVV.

The chain employs TRBV4-2 and TRBJ1-5, with no clear D. The CDR3 sequence is 13 residues long. V lost 8 bases and J 4 bases, leaving 12 bases between the germline ends. CDR1 is LGHNA and CDR2 is YNFKEQ in the germline V gene. The DNA for the CDR3 is TGTGCCAGCGGAACCACAGAGAATCAGCCCCAGCATTTT. This translates into CASGTTENQPQHF.

In its sample, this clonotype was seen a few times. V and J are TRBV20-1 and TRBJ2-7; weak D call: TRBD2 (7 bases). This CDR3 is built from 13 residues. The germline V gene has CDR1 DFQATT and CDR2 SNEGSKA (reference sequence). V lost 2 bases and J lost 0, with 8 bases in between. CDR3 amino acids: CSARRGGSYEQYF. In DNA, the CDR3 is TGCAGTGCTAGAAGGGGGGGCTCCTACGAGCAGTACTTC.

This clonotype was detected many times. The rearrangement uses TRBV20-1 and TRBJ2-2, with D tentatively TRBD2 (6 bases). In germline, CDR1 is DFQATT, CDR2 SNEGSKA (reference sequence). This CDR3 region has 15 residues. V gave up 6 bases and J gave up 0 bases, with 14 bases separating them. CDR3 nucleotide sequence: TGCAGTGCCCCGGATGGGGGGACGAACACCGGGGAGCTGTTTTTT. It codes for CSAPDGGTNTGELFF.

This chain uses TRBV7-2 with TRBJ1-1; 12 bases agree with TRBD1. V shed 8 bases, J shed 12 bases, and the junction held 7 bases outside the gene matches. This CDR3 comprises 12 residues. From germline, CDR1 is SGHTA and CDR2 FQGNSA. CDR3 nucleotides: TGTGCCAGCCATGGGGGACAGGGGGCTTCTTTCTTT. Translated: CASHGGQGASFF. Complete variable domain (other parts from reference TRBV7-2 and TRBJ1-1): GAGVSQSPSNKVTEKGKDVELRCDPISGHTALYWYRQSLGQGLEFLIYFQGNSAPDKSGLPSDRFSAERTGGSVSTLTIQRTQQEDSAVYLCASHGGQGASFFGQGTRLTVV.

Points on this clonotype: This may come from a read error, since a much larger clone is one base off. The chain joins TRBV2 to TRBJ2-5; tentatively, D is TRBD2 (5 bases). The V end was cut by 3 bases, the J end by 5 bases, with 19 bases between. The CDR3 covers 16 residues. CDR1 and CDR2 (germline): SNHLY, FYNNEI. The CDR3 DNA is TGTGCCAGCAGTGAGCTGTCGGACTCCCCCTGGGAGACCCAGTACTTC. Amino acids: CASSELSDSPWETQYF.

In this sample, this clonotype turned up many times. The rearrangement uses TRBV27 and TRBJ1-2, with 8 bases fitting TRBD1. The CDR3 covers 12 residues. Losses at the gene ends were 6 bases for V and 4 bases for J; bases not matched to a gene: 1. Germline CDR1 and CDR2: MNHEY and SMNVEV (reference sequence). DNA of the CDR3: TGTGCCAGCAGACAGGGGGGCTATGGCTACACCTTC. Protein sequence: CASRQGGYGYTF.

This chain connects TRBV28 to TRBJ1-1; D unclear. Germline CDR1 MDHEN, CDR2 SYDVKM. V lost 1 base, J lost 1 base, and 7 bases lay in between. The CDR3 runs 14 residues. CDR3 DNA sequence: TGTGCCAGCAGTTTATTAGCACAGAACACTGAAGCTTTCTTT. Protein: CASSLLAQNTEAFF.

In its sample, this clonotype was seen many times. The chain joins TRBV11-2 to TRBJ2-5; 9 bases align to TRBD1. The CDR3 length is 15 residues. CDR1 SGHAT and CDR2 FQNNGV come from the germline V gene. V trimming: 5 bases; J trimming: 3 bases; junction bases outside the gene matches: 7. Here the CDR3 reads CASSALDRGEETQYF. The CDR3 region has the DNA TGTGCCAGCAGCGCCTTGGACAGGGGAGAAGAGACCCAGTACTTC.

This clonotype was recorded a few times. The V and J genes are TRBV6-6 and TRBJ2-7; 9 bases align to TRBD1. V was pared by 5 bases and J by 2 bases, with 7 bases of the junction left unmatched. The CDR3 runs to 15 residues. Germline V CDR1 and CDR2: MNHNY, SVGAGI (reference sequence). Here the CDR3 reads CASSRPGQGPYEQYF. For the CDR3, the DNA is TGTGCCAGCAGTAGACCGGGACAGGGTCCCTACGAGCAGTACTTC.

A single count supports this clonotype. This chain connects TRBV4-3 to TRBJ1-1; weak D call: TRBD1 (6 bases). Germline loops: CDR1 LGHNA, CDR2 YSLEER. The CDR3 has 13 amino acids. V lost 0 bases to trimming and J lost 8 bases, with 10 bases between them. CDR3: CASSQDGGREAFF. The CDR3 DNA follows: TGCGCCAGCAGCCAAGACGGGGGGCGGGAAGCTTTCTTT.

This clonotype was seen a few times. V gene TRBV20-1 combines with J gene TRBJ2-1; tentative D call: TRBD1 (6 bases). Germline lookup yields CDR1 DFQATT and CDR2 SNEGSKA (reference sequence). CDR3 size: 15 residues. Trimming took 0 bases from V and 4 from J, leaving 13 bases between them. CDR3 in amino acids: CSAREPGQDYNEQFF. CDR3 nucleotides: TGCAGTGCTAGAGAACCGGGACAAGATTACAATGAGCAGTTCTTC.

J is TRBJ2-3 and V is TRBV4-3; TRBD2 matches at 7 bases. V was clipped by 1 base and J by 2 bases; unmatched bases: 6. Germline CDR1 LGHNA, CDR2 YSLEER. This CDR3 spans 16 amino acids. The CDR3 DNA follows: TGCGCCAGCAGCCAAGTGTACAGCGGGGCCACAGATACGCAGTATTTT. Translation gives CASSQVYSGATDTQYF.

There are a few counts of this clonotype. This chain uses TRBV7-3 with TRBJ2-7; D may match TRBD1 or TRBD2 (7 bases each). V lost 5 bases to trimming and J lost 0 bases, with 14 bases between them. CDR1 and CDR2 (germline): SGHTA, FQGTGA. This CDR3 has 15 residues. CDR3 nucleotide sequence: TGTGCCAGCAGCCCAGGGGGGGGGAGCTCCTACGAGCAGTACTTC. Amino acid sequence: CASSPGGGSSYEQYF.

This clonotype was detected ten times or more. The chain links TRBV29-1 to TRBJ2-1, with D possibly being TRBD2 (6 bases). Trimming took off 3 bases at V and 5 bases at J, with 14 bases between the two ends. Germline CDR1 SQVTM, CDR2 ANQGSEA. CDR3 length: 14 residues. The CDR3 sequence is CSVEPGERHNEQFF. The CDR3 coding sequence is TGCAGCGTTGAGCCGGGGGAACGTCACAATGAGCAGTTCTTC.

In its sample, this clonotype was seen many times. This chain uses TRBV20-1 with TRBJ2-1; 14 bases align to TRBD2. The V gene's germline CDR1 is DFQATT and CDR2 SNEGSKA (reference sequence). This CDR3 contains 19 residues. The J segment lost 5 bases and the V segment lost 2 bases, leaving 14 bases of the junction unmatched. CDR3 DNA: TGCAGTGCTAGACTCTATACAACCGGGACTAGCGGGAGAAACAATGAGCAGTTCTTC. Protein product: CSARLYTTGTSGRNNEQFF.

This clonotype was picked up many times. The chain uses TRBV7-9 and TRBJ1-1, with D uncertain. The germline gives CDR1 SEHNR, CDR2 FQNEAQ (reference sequence). The CDR3 has 11 amino acids. The germline V and J ends were trimmed by 4 bases and 7 bases, with 7 bases remaining between them. The CDR3 coding sequence is TGTGCCAGCAGCTCCGCCGTTGAAGCTTTCTTT. It codes for CASSSAVEAFF.

This clonotype occurred many times. The chain couples TRBV12-3 or TRBV12-4 to TRBJ2-1; D might be TRBD2 (6 bases). The CDR3 is made up of 14 amino acids. Trimming stripped 2 bases from V and 7 bases from J, with 12 bases between. CDR3 protein: CASSLRGTRNEQFF. CDR3 DNA sequence: TGTGCCAGCAGTTTACGCGGGACGAGGAATGAGCAGTTCTTC.

This chain connects TRBV11-2 to TRBJ2-3, with 8 bases aligning to TRBD1. This CDR3 has 14 amino acids. The J segment lost 5 bases and the V segment lost 5 bases, leaving 6 bases of the junction unmatched. Per germline, CDR1 SGHAT and CDR2 FQNNGV. Here the CDR3 reads CASSLITGGDTQYF. The CDR3 DNA follows: TGTGCCAGCAGCCTAATAACAGGGGGAGATACGCAGTATTTT.

This clonotype was seen at least ten times. V gene TRBV4-3 combines with J gene TRBJ2-3; D unclear. The ends were cut back, 4 bases at V and 0 bases at J, with 11 bases in the middle. This CDR3 is 15 amino acids long. Germline V gives CDR1 LGHNA, CDR2 YSLEER. In DNA form, the CDR3 reads TGCGCCAGCAGCCCAGGACCTACTAGCACAGATACGCAGTATTTT. Protein product: CASSPGPTSTDTQYF.